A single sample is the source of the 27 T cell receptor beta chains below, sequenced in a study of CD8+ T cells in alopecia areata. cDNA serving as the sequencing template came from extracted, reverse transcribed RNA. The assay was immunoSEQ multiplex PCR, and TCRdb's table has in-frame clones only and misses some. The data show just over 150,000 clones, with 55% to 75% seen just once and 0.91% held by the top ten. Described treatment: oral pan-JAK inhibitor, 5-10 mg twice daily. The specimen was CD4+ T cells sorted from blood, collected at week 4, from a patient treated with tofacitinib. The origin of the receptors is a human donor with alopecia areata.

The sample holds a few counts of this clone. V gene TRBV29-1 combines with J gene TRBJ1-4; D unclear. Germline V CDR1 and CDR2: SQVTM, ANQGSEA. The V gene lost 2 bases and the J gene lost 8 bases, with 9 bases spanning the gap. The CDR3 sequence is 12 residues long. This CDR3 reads CSVEKGSEKLFF. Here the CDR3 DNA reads TGCAGCGTTGAAAAAGGGTCCGAAAAACTGTTTTTT.

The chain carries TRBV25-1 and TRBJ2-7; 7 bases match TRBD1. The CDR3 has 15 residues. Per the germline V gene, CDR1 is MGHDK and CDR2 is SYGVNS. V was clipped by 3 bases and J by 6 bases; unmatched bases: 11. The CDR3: CASSEPRQGTGEQYF. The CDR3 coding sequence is TGTGCCAGCAGTGAGCCCCGACAGGGTACCGGCGAGCAGTACTTC.

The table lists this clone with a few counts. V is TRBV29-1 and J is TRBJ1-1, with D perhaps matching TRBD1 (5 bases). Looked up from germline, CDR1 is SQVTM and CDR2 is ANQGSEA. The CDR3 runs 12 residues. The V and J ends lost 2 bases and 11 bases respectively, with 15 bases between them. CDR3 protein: CSVEKRGQVAFF. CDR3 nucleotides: TGCAGCGTTGAAAAAAGAGGACAAGTGGCTTTCTTT.

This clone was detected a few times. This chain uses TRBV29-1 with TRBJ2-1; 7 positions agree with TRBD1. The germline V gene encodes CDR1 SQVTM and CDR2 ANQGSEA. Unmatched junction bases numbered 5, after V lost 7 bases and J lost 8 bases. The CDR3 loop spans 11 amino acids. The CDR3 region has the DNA TGCAGCGCTCGCCAGGGGGATGAGCAGTTCTTC. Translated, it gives CSARQGDEQFF.

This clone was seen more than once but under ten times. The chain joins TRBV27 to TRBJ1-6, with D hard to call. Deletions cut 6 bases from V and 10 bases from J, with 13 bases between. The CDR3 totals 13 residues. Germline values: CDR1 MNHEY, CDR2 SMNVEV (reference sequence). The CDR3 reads CASSLTPGSPLHF. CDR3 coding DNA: TGTGCCAGCAGCCTCACCCCCGGGTCACCCCTCCACTTT.

In DNA form, the CDR3 reads TGTGCCAGCAGTGAAACCTACGAGCAGTACTTC. Encoded protein: CASSETYEQYF. V gene TRBV6-1 combines with J gene TRBJ2-7, with D unclear. V dropped 2 bases and J dropped 2 bases, with 1 base sitting between them. Germline V gene data show CDR1 as MNHNS and CDR2 as SASEGT. CDR3 size: 11 residues.

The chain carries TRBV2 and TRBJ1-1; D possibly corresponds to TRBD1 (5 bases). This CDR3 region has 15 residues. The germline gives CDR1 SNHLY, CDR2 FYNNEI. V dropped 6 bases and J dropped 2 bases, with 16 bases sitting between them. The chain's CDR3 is CASRRAGTPNTEAFF. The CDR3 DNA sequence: TGTGCCAGCAGGCGAGCCGGGACCCCTAACACTGAAGCTTTCTTT.

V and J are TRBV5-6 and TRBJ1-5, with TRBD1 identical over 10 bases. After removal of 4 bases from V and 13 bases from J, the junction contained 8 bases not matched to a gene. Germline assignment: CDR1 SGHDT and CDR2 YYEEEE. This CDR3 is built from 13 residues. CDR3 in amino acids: CASSPGTGAEQHF. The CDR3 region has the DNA TGTGCCAGCAGCCCAGGGACAGGGGCAGAACAGCATTTT.

The CDR3 nucleotides read TGTGCCAGCAGTGACCCGGGACAGGGGAATGAGCAGTTCTTC. This gives the protein CASSDPGQGNEQFF. The chain uses TRBV25-1 and TRBJ2-1; TRBD1 agrees at 10 bases. The CDR3 length is 14 residues. The ends lost 3 bases at V and 7 bases at J; junction bases unmatched: 3. Germline CDR1 and CDR2: MGHDK and SYGVNS.

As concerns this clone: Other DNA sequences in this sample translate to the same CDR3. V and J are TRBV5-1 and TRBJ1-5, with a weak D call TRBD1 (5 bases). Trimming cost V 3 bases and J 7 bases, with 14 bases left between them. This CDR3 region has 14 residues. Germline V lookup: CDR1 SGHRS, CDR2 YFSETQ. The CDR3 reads CASSSGQKGQPQHF. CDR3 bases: TGCGCCAGCAGCTCCGGACAAAAGGGGCAGCCCCAGCATTTT.

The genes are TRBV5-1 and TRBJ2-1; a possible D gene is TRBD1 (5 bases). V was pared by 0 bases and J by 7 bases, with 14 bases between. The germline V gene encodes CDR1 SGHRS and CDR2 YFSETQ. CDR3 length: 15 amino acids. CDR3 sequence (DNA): TGCGCCAGCAGCTTGGGGGGCGTGCCGGAAAATGAGCAGTTCTTC. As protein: CASSLGGVPENEQFF.

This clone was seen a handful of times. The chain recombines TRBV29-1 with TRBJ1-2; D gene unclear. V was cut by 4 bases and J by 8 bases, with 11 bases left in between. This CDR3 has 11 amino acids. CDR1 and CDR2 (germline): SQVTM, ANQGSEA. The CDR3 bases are TGCAGCGTTGTTTTAGGGTCGGGCTACACCTTC. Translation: CSVVLGSGYTF.

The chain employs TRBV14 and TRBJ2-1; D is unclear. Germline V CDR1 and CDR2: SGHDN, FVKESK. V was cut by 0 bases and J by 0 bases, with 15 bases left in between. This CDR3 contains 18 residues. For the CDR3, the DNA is TGTGCCAGCAGCCAAGATCGGGTGGGTTTGAGCTCCTACAATGAGCAGTTCTTC. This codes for CASSQDRVGLSSYNEQFF.

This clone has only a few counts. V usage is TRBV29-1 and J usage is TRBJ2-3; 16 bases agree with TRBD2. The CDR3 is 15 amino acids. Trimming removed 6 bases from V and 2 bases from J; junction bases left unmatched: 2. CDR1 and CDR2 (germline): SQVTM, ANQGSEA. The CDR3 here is CSVGLAGGNTDTQYF. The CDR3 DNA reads TGCAGCGTGGGACTAGCGGGGGGGAACACAGATACGCAGTATTTT.

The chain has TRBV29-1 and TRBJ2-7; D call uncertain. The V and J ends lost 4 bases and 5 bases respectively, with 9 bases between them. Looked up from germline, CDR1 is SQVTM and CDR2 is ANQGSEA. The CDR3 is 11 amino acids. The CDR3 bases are TGCAGCGTTGTAGTCTTCAACGAGCAGTACTTC. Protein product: CSVVVFNEQYF.

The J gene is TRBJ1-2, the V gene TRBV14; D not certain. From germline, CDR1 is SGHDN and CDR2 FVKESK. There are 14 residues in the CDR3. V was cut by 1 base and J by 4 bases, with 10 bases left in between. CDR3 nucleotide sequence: TGTGCCAGCAGCCAAGTTCCGGACCCCTATGGCTACACCTTC. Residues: CASSQVPDPYGYTF.

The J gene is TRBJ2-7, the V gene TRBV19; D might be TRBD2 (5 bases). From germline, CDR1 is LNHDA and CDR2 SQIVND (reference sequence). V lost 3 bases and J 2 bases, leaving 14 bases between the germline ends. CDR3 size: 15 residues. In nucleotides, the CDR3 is TGTGCCAGTAGTATTAGGAGGAACCCGACCTACGAGCAGTACTTC. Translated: CASSIRRNPTYEQYF.

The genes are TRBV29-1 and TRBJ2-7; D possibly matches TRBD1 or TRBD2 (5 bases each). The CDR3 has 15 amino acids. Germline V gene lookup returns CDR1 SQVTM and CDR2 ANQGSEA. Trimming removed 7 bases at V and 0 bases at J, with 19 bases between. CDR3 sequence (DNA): TGCAGCGCCCTAGGGGCAGGGAGTAGCTCCTACGAGCAGTACTTC. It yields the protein CSALGAGSSSYEQYF.

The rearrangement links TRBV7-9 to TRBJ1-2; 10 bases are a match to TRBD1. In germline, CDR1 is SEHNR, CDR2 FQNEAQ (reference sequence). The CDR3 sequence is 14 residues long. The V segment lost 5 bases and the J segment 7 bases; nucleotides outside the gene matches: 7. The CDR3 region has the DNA TGTGCCAGCAGCATACGACAGGGGGCGGCTGGCTACACCTTC. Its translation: CASSIRQGAAGYTF.

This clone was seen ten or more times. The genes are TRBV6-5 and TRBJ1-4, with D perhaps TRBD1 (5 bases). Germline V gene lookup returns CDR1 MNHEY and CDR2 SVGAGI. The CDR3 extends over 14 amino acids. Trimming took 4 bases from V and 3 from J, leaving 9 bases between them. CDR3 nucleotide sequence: TGTGCCAGCAGTTTAGGGACGGCTAATGAAAAACTGTTTTTT. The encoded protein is CASSLGTANEKLFF.

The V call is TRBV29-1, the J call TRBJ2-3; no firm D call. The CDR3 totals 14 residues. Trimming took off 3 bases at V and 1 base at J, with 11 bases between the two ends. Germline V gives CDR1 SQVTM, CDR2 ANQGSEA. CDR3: CSVDRGTGTDTQYF. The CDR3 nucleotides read TGCAGCGTTGACCGCGGTACAGGCACAGATACGCAGTATTTT.

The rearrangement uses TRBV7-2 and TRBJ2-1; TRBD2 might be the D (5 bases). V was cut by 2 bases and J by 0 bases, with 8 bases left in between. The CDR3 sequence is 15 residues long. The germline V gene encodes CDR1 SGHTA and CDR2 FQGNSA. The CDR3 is CASSLLAASYNEQFF. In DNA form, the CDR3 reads TGTGCCAGCAGCTTACTAGCCGCCTCCTACAATGAGCAGTTCTTC.

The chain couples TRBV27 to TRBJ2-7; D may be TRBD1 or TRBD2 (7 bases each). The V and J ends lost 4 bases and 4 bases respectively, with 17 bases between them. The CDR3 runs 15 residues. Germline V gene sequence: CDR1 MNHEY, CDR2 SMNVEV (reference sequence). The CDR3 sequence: CASSSSARGGYEQYF. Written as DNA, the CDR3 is TGTGCCAGCAGTTCGTCGGCCAGGGGGGGGTACGAGCAGTACTTC.

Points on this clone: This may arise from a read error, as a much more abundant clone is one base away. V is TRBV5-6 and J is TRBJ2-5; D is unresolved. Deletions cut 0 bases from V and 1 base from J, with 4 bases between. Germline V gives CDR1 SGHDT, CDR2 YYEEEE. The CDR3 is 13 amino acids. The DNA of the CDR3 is TGTGCCAGCAGCTTGGGCAGCCAAGAGACCCAGTACTTC. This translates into CASSLGSQETQYF.

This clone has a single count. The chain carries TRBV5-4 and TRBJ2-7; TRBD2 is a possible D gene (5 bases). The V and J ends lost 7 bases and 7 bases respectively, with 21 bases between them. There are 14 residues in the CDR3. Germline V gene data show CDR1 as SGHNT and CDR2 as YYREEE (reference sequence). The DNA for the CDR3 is TGTGCCAGCGCCCCTCGAGCGGCCGGATCGGAGCAGTACTTC. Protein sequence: CASAPRAAGSEQYF.

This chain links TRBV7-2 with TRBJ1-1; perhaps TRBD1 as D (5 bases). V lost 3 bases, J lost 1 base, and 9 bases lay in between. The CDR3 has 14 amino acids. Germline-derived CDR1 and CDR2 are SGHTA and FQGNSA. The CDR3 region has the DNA TGTGCCAGCAGCTTGTACAGGCCGAACACTGAAGCTTTCTTT. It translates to CASSLYRPNTEAFF.

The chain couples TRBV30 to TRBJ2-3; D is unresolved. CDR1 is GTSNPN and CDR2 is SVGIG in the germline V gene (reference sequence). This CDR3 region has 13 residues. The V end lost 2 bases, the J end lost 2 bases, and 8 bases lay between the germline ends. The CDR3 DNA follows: TGTGCCTGGAGTTCTCGGTTCACAGATACGCAGTATTTT. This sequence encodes CAWSSRFTDTQYF.